What follows are 6 T cell receptor beta chains derived from one specimen sequenced in a study of blood T cell repertoires in COVID-19. Measured with immunoSEQ multiplex PCR; TCRdb has only the in-frame clones, and not every one. The sample lists 200,000 to 250,000 clones; around 86% were seen once. The sequenced sample consisted of peripheral blood. These receptors originate from a woman aged 45-59 years with COVID-19, enrolled during active disease.

The V gene is TRBV14, the J gene TRBJ2-3, with TRBD1 matching 8 bases. The CDR3 sequence is 14 residues long. CDR1 SGHDN and CDR2 FVKESK come from the germline V gene. The V and J ends lost 2 bases and 3 bases, in that order; junction bases with no gene match: 1. The DNA for the CDR3 is TGTGCCAGCAGCCAAAACAGGGGGACAGATACGCAGTATTTT. It codes for CASSQNRGTDTQYF.

This chain connects TRBV11-2 to TRBJ2-1, with 10 bases matching TRBD2. CDR1 and CDR2 (germline): SGHAT, FQNNGV. This CDR3 contains 14 residues. V trimming: 4 bases; J trimming: 8 bases; junction bases outside the gene matches: 5. This chain's CDR3 is CASSSERGGYEQFF. CDR3 DNA: TGTGCCAGCAGCTCCGAGCGGGGGGGGTATGAGCAGTTCTTC.

Note on this clone: Other DNA sequences of this sample code for an identical CDR3. V gene TRBV9 combines with J gene TRBJ2-3; D might be TRBD2 (7 bases). Trimming pared 0 bases from V and 5 bases from J, leaving 16 bases between. CDR3 length equals 16 residues. CDR1 SGDLS and CDR2 YYNGEE come from the germline V gene. In DNA, the CDR3 is TGTGCCAGCAGCGTAGTTGGAGGGGGGGCCGGAGATACGCAGTATTTT. Translating gives CASSVVGGGAGDTQYF. The whole variable domain, filled in from reference TRBV9 and TRBJ2-3, reads DSGVTQTPKHLITATGQRVTLRCSPRSGDLSVYWYQQSLDQGLQFLIQYYNGEERAKGNILERFSAQQFPDLHSELNLSSLELGDSALYFCASSVVGGGAGDTQYFGPGTRLTVL.

The V and J genes are TRBV7-9 and TRBJ2-2, with a weak D call TRBD2 (6 bases). Trimming left V 1 base short and J 6 bases short, with 9 bases between. Looked up from germline, CDR1 is SEHNR and CDR2 is FQNEAQ (reference sequence). The CDR3 sequence is 14 residues long. CDR3 sequence: CASSLVASAGELFF. The CDR3 nucleotides read TGTGCCAGCAGCTTAGTGGCTAGCGCCGGGGAGCTGTTTTTT.

The chain has TRBV7-2 and TRBJ2-1, with D hard to call. The V and J ends lost 3 bases and 9 bases respectively, with 9 bases between them. Germline lookup yields CDR1 SGHTA and CDR2 FQGNSA. The CDR3 is made up of 12 amino acids. The DNA of the CDR3 is TGTGCCAGCAGCTTCCCTTTATCTGAGCAGTTCTTC. It translates to CASSFPLSEQFF.

The chain combines TRBV20-1 with TRBJ1-2; 7 positions match TRBD1. Trimming removed 5 bases from V and 8 bases from J; junction bases left unmatched: 5. The CDR3 loop spans 11 amino acids. The V gene's germline CDR1 is DFQATT and CDR2 SNEGSKA (reference sequence). CDR3: CSALTGQGYTF. CDR3 DNA: TGCAGTGCTCTGACAGGGCAGGGCTACACCTTC.